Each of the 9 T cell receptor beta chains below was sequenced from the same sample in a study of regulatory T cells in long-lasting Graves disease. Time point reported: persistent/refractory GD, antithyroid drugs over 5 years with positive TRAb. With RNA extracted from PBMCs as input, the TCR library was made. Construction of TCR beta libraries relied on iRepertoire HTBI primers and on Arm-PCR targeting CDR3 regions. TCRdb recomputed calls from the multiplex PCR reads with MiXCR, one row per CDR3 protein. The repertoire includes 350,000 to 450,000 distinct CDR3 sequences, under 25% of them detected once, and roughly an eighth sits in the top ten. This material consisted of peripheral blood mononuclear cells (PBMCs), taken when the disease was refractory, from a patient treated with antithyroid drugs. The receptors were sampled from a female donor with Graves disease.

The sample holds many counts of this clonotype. CDR3 sequence (DNA): TGTGCCAGCACGCGTTGGACAGGCCTCGATTGGGGGGAGCAGTACTTC. It specifies CASTRWTGLDWGEQYF. J is TRBJ2-7 and V is TRBV12-3 or TRBV12-4, with 7 bases that match TRBD1. The CDR3 is 16 residues long. J was trimmed by 7 bases and V by 7 bases; bases with no gene match: 19.

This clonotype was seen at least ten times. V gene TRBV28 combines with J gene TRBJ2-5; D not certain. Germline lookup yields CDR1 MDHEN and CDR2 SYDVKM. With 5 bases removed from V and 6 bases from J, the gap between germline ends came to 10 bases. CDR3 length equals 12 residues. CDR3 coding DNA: TGTGCCAGCAGTCCCCCTGGGAAGACCCAGTACTTC. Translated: CASSPPGKTQYF.

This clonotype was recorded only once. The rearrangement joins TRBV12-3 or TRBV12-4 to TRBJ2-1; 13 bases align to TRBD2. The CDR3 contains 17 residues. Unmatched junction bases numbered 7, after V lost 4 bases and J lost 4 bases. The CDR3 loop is CASSSPGLAGAYNEQFF. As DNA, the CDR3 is TGTGCCAGCAGTTCCCCCGGACTAGCGGGAGCTTACAATGAGCAGTTCTTC.

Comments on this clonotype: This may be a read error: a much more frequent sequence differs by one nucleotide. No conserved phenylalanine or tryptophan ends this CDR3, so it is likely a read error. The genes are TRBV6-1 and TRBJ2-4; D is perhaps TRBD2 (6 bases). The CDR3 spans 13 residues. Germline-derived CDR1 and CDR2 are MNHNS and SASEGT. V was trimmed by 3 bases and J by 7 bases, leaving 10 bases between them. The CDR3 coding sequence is TGTGCCAGCAGTGAGGCGGGGAAGAACATTCAGTACATC. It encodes CASSEAGKNIQYI.

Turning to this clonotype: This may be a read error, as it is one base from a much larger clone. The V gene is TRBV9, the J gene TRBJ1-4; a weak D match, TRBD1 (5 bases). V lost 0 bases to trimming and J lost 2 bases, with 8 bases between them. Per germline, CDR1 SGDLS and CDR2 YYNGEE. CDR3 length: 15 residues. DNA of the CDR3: TGTGCCAGCAGCGTAGACGGGGGTACTAATGAAAAACTGTTTTTT. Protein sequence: CASSVDGGTNEKLFF.

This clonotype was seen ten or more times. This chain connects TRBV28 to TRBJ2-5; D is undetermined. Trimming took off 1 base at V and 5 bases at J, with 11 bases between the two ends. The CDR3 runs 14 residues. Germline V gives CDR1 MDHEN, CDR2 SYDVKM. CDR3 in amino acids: CASSLLGGGETQYF. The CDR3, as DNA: TGTGCCAGCAGTTTATTAGGCGGTGGGGAGACCCAGTACTTC.

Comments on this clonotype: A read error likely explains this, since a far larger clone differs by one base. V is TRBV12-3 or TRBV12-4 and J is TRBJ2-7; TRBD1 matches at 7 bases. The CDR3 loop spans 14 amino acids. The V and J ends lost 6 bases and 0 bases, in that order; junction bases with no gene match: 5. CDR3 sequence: CASRGTETSYEQYF. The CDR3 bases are TGTGCCAGCAGGGGGACAGAAACCTCCTACGAGCAGTACTTC.

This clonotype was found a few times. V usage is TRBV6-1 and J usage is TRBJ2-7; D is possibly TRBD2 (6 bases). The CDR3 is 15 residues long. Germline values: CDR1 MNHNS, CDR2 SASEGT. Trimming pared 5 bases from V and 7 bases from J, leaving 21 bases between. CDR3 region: CASSTGGQGPLEQYF. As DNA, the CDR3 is TGTGCCAGCAGTACCGGAGGGCAGGGACCCTTGGAGCAGTACTTC.

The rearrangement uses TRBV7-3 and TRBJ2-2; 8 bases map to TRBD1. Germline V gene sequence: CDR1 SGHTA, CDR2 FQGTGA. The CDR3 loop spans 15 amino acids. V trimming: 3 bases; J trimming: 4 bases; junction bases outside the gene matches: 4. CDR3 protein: CASSLTGDFTGELFF. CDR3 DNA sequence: TGTGCCAGCAGCTTGACAGGGGACTTCACCGGGGAGCTGTTTTTT. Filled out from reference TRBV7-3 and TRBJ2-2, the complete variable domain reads GAGVSQTPSNKVTEKGKYVELRCDPISGHTALYWYRQSLGQGPEFLIYFQGTGAADDSGLPNDRFFAVRPEGSVSTLKIQRTERGDSAVYLCASSLTGDFTGELFFGEGSRLTVL.